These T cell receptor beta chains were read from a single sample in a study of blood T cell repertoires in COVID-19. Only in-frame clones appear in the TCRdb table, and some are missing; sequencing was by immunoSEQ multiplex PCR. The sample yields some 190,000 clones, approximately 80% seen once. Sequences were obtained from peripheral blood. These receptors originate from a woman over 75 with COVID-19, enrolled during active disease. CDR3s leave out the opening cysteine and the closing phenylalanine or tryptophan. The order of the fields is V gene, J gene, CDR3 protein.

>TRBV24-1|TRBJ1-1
ATSDPTRGDTQAF
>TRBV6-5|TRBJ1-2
ASRIGQIANYGYT
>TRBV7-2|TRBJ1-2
ASTTSHGTGYGYT
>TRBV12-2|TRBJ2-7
ASRLGDRDYEQY
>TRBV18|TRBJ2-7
ASSPPPGAYEQY
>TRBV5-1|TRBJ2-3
ASSSSAGKGTDTQY
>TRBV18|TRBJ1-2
ASSGPGESGYT
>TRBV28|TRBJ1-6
ASRVQGDNSPLH
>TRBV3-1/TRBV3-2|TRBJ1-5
ASSQERGQPQH
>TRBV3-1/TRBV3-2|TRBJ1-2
ASSQGGGQLVSGYT
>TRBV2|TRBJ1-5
ASSYQGVGNQPQH
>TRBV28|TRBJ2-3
ASDLSGGKTDTQY
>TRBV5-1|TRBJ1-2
ASSLAQGFEGYT
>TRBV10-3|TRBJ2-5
AIKRAGEETQY
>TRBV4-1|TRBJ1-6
ASSQFSGAKLNSPLH
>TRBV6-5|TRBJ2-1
ASSYLQRGGQGEQF
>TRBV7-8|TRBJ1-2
ASSPRGQGATYYT
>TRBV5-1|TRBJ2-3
ASSLFGTDTQY
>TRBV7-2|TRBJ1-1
ASSPRWDSSAF
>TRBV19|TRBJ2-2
ASSIELAVNTGELF
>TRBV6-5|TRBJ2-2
ASSTQGPRDGELF
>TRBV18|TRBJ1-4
ASSRTGPGQNEKLF
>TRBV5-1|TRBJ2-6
ASSLAAASSGANVLT
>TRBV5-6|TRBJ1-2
ASSFRSGYT
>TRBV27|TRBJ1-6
ASSSSFGGSSYNSPLH
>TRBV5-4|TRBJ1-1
ASSSTTGNTEAF
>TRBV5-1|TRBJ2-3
ASSPPTGGRGTDTQY
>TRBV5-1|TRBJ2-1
ASSLGTSGYNEQF
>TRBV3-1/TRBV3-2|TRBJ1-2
ASSQDNQGGGVGGYT
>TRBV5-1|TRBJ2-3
ASSPSGGASTDTQY
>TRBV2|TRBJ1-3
ASIPTGRGNTIY
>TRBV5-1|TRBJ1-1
ASSLQGMNTEAF
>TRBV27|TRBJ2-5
ASSLSGIPQETQY
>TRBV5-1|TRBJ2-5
ASSWTGTLLETQY
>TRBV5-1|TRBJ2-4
ASSSGSGKNIQY
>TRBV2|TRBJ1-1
ASSPDRGGYTEAF
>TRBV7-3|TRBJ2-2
ASAVLGGGANTGELF
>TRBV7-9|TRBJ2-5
ASSTGETQY
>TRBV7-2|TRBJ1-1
ASSLSAGTLNTEAF
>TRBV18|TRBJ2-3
ASSHALSGAPGATQY
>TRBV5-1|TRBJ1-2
ASSIGGTGYGYT
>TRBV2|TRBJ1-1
ASSEASREAF
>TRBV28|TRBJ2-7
ASSFTGTSTEQY
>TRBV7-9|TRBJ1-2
ASSYGTVINYGYT
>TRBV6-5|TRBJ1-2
AAHEEAYGYT
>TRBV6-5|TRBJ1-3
ASLQEISGNTIY
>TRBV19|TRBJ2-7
ASSMGGPTGAYEQY
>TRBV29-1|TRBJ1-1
SVATATTFGNTEAF
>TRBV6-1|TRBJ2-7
ASSDGRESGEQY
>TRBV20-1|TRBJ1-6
SASYRGGSPLH